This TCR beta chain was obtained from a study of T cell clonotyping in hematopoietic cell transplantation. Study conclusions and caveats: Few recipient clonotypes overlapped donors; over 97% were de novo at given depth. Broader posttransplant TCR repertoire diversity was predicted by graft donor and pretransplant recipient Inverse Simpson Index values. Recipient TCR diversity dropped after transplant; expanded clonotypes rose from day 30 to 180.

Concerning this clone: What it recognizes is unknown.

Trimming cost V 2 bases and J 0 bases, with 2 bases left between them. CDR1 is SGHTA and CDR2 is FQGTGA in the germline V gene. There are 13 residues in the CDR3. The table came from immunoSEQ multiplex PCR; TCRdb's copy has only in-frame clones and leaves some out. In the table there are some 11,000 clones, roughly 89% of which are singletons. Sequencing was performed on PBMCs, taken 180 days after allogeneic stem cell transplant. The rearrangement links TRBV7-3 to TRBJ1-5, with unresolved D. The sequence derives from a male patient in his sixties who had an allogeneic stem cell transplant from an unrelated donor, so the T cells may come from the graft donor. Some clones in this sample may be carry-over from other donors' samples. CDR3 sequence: CASSLDSNQPQHF. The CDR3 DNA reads TGTGCCAGCAGCTTAGATAGCAATCAGCCCCAGCATTTT.